This TCR beta chain was captured by sequencing in a study of shared clonotypes between healthy human individuals. General study results and limits: Naive subsets generally exceeded memory subsets in estimated richness.

To note about this clone: The antigen is not known.

Method: immunoSEQ multiplex PCR; TCRdb's copy keeps in-frame clones and lacks some. Seen here are approximately 320,000 clones, about nine tenths observed once, and the top ten hold under 20%. The source material was memory CD8+ T cells sorted from blood. Subset in this sample: CD45RO+ cells pooled with CCR7-negative TemRA cells. This clonotype was obtained from a man in his late teens or twenties in good health.

The chain's CDR3 is CASTVLGLRGINQPQHF. Here the CDR3 DNA reads TGTGCCAGCACCGTACTGGGGCTTAGGGGTATCAATCAGCCCCAGCATTTT. The chain recombines TRBV5-8 with TRBJ1-5; D may be TRBD1 (5 bases). Germline-derived CDR1 and CDR2 are SGHTS and YDEGEE. The CDR3 covers 17 residues. Trimming took 6 bases from V and 3 from J, leaving 22 bases between them.